One sample yielded the 30 T cell receptor beta chains listed below, sequenced in a study of blood T cell repertoires in COVID-19. Repertoires were generated with immunoSEQ multiplex PCR, while TCRdb's copy carries only in-frame clones and drops some. The sample has roughly 170,000 clones, roughly four fifths seen once. Sequenced: peripheral blood. The receptor set was obtained from a human donor in a cohort sampled during active COVID-19.

The rearrangement links TRBV4-1 to TRBJ2-2; TRBD1 matches 7 bases. CDR3 length equals 14 residues. Per germline, CDR1 MGHRA and CDR2 YSYEKL. The V segment lost 4 bases and the J segment 4 bases; nucleotides outside the gene matches: 3. This CDR3 reads CASSLGQATGELFF. CDR3 coding DNA: TGCGCCAGCAGCCTAGGACAGGCCACCGGGGAGCTGTTTTTT.

Concerning this clone itself: The same CDR3 can be traced to other DNA sequences in this sample. V is TRBV6-2 or TRBV6-3 and J is TRBJ1-5, with D possibly TRBD1 on 5 matching bases. V lost 2 bases and J lost 0, with 5 bases in between. Germline values: CDR1 MNHEY, CDR2 SVGEGT. The CDR3 runs to 14 residues. The CDR3 reads CASSYDSSNQPQHF. The CDR3 DNA is TGTGCCAGCAGTTACGACAGTAGCAATCAGCCCCAGCATTTT.

The rearrangement links TRBV18 to TRBJ1-3; the D gene is possibly TRBD1 (5 bases). Between the trimmed V and J ends, which lost 3 bases and 2 bases, there was a span of 8 bases. Germline CDR1 is KGHSH and CDR2 is LQKENI. This CDR3 contains 14 residues. The CDR3 DNA sequence: TGTGCCAGCTCACCGCAGGGAACTGGAAACACCATATATTTT. Amino acid sequence: CASSPQGTGNTIYF.

The chain has TRBV4-1 and TRBJ2-7; D not certain. The CDR3 is made up of 12 amino acids. Germline CDR1 and CDR2: MGHRA and YSYEKL. The V end was cut by 6 bases, the J end by 4 bases, with 10 bases between. The CDR3 is CASSSPGYEQYF. CDR3 nucleotides: TGCGCCAGCAGTTCGCCCGGGTACGAGCAGTACTTC.

The gene calls are TRBV5-4 and TRBJ2-1, with unresolved D. The V end lost 0 bases, the J end lost 7 bases, and 5 bases lay between the germline ends. CDR1 is SGHNT and CDR2 is YYREEE in the germline V gene (reference sequence). The CDR3 loop spans 12 amino acids. In nucleotides, the CDR3 is TGTGCCAGCAGCTTGGCGAGGAATGAGCAGTTCTTC. It translates to CASSLARNEQFF.

The genes are TRBV7-9 and TRBJ1-1; TRBD1 matches 7 bases. Losses at the gene ends were 3 bases for V and 0 bases for J; bases not matched to a gene: 7. Germline assignment: CDR1 SEHNR and CDR2 FQNEAQ (reference sequence). The CDR3 is made up of 16 amino acids. CDR3 bases: TGTGCCAGCAGCTTCACAGGGGCGGCAATGAACACTGAAGCTTTCTTT. This encodes CASSFTGAAMNTEAFF.

This sequence joins TRBV5-1 and TRBJ2-3, with D perhaps TRBD1 (5 bases). V lost 0 bases to trimming and J lost 4 bases, with 9 bases between them. CDR1 and CDR2 (germline): SGHRS, YFSETQ. This CDR3 has 14 residues. The CDR3 here is CASSLGQGADTQYF. Written as DNA, the CDR3 is TGCGCCAGCAGCTTGGGGCAGGGCGCAGATACGCAGTATTTT.

The chain recombines TRBV9 with TRBJ1-4, with D perhaps matching TRBD1 (5 bases). The CDR3 extends over 14 amino acids. Germline CDR1 is SGDLS and CDR2 is YYNGEE. V lost 0 bases to trimming and J lost 8 bases, with 11 bases between them. The CDR3 DNA sequence: TGTGCCAGCAGCGTAGGGTCAGGGCAAGAAAAACTGTTTTTT. It encodes CASSVGSGQEKLFF.

The chain links TRBV6-1 to TRBJ1-5; weak D call: TRBD1 (5 bases). In germline, CDR1 is MNHNS, CDR2 SASEGT. V lost 4 bases to trimming and J lost 0 bases, with 13 bases between them. This CDR3 has 16 amino acids. The CDR3 loop is CASSGWQGDSNQPQHF. CDR3 sequence (DNA): TGTGCCAGCAGTGGTTGGCAGGGTGATAGCAATCAGCCCCAGCATTTT.

The chain recombines TRBV7-3 with TRBJ1-2; D may be TRBD1 (6 bases). CDR1 SGHTA and CDR2 FQGTGA come from the germline V gene. V was pared by 1 base and J by 3 bases, with 18 bases between. The CDR3 length is 17 residues. The CDR3 region is CASSLRRLQGNYYGYTF. In nucleotides, the CDR3 is TGTGCCAGCAGCTTAAGGCGGCTGCAGGGGAATTACTATGGCTACACCTTC.

The chain carries TRBV5-1 and TRBJ2-3; possible D gene TRBD2, 7 bases. The CDR3 covers 15 residues. The V end was cut by 5 bases, the J end by 4 bases, with 17 bases between. CDR1 is SGHRS, CDR2 YFSETQ, per germline. This CDR3 is CASSPPQGGADTQYF. The DNA of the CDR3 is TGCGCCAGCAGTCCCCCGCAAGGGGGGGCAGATACGCAGTATTTT.

The gene calls are TRBV6-6 and TRBJ2-1; 7 positions match TRBD1. J was trimmed by 1 base and V by 8 bases; bases with no gene match: 2. The CDR3 is 13 residues long. The germline V gene encodes CDR1 MNHNY and CDR2 SVGAGI (reference sequence). Here the CDR3 reads CASRDRSYNEQFF. As DNA, the CDR3 is TGTGCCAGCCGGGACAGATCCTACAATGAGCAGTTCTTC.

V is TRBV5-1 and J is TRBJ1-1, with 9 bases identical to TRBD1. J lost 5 bases, V lost 0 bases, and 8 bases had no gene match. The CDR3 sequence is 16 residues long. From germline, CDR1 is SGHRS and CDR2 YFSETQ. The CDR3 sequence: CASSLGTGERGTEAFF. DNA of the CDR3: TGCGCCAGCAGCTTGGGGACAGGGGAGAGAGGGACTGAAGCTTTCTTT.

This chain connects TRBV6-1 to TRBJ1-1; unclear D gene. Germline V CDR1 and CDR2: MNHNS, SASEGT. CDR3 size: 15 residues. V shed 3 bases and J shed 0 bases, with 11 bases lying between them. This CDR3 reads CASSDEGMMNTEAFF. The CDR3 bases are TGTGCCAGCAGTGATGAGGGTATGATGAACACTGAAGCTTTCTTT.

This clone was recorded once. V usage is TRBV14 and J usage is TRBJ2-6; possible D gene TRBD1, 6 bases. The CDR3 contains 17 residues. Trimming took 2 bases from V and 4 from J, leaving 15 bases between them. In germline, CDR1 is SGHDN, CDR2 FVKESK. CDR3 nucleotides: TGTGCCAGCAGCCAATTCTACAGGGCCCTCGGGGCCAACGTCCTGACTTTC. This sequence encodes CASSQFYRALGANVLTF.

The CDR3 protein is CASRPNQGYEQYF. The CDR3 nucleotides are TGTGCCAGCAGGCCCAATCAGGGCTACGAGCAGTACTTC. The chain is built from TRBV28 and TRBJ2-7; TRBD1 is a possible D gene (5 bases). Trimming removed 6 bases from V and 3 bases from J, with 12 bases in between. CDR3 length equals 13 residues. Germline V lookup: CDR1 MDHEN, CDR2 SYDVKM.

This chain connects TRBV7-2 to TRBJ1-4; 8 nucleotides align to TRBD1. The ends lost 3 bases at V and 7 bases at J; junction bases unmatched: 7. CDR1 and CDR2 (germline): SGHTA, FQGNSA. The CDR3 length is 15 residues. The CDR3 DNA sequence: TGTGCCAGCAGCTTTGGGCAGGGGGCGGTTGAAAAACTGTTTTTT. It translates to CASSFGQGAVEKLFF. The complete variable domain, with remaining parts taken from reference TRBV7-2 and TRBJ1-4, reads GAGVSQSPSNKVTEKGKDVELRCDPISGHTALYWYRQSLGQGLEFLIYFQGNSAPDKSGLPSDRFSAERTGGSVSTLTIQRTQQEDSAVYLCASSFGQGAVEKLFFGSGTQLSVL.

On this clone: Other DNA sequences in this sample translate to the same CDR3. The V and J genes are TRBV4-1 and TRBJ1-5; 10 positions agree with TRBD1. Germline V lookup: CDR1 MGHRA, CDR2 YSYEKL. This CDR3 spans 15 amino acids. J lost 6 bases, V lost 1 base, and 3 bases had no gene match. The CDR3 sequence is CASSQGDRGGQPQHF. CDR3 sequence (DNA): TGCGCCAGCAGCCAAGGGGACAGGGGCGGTCAGCCCCAGCATTTT.

The sample holds one count of this clone. The chain uses TRBV12-3 or TRBV12-4 and TRBJ1-2, with a possible D match to TRBD1 (5 bases). V lost 7 bases and J lost 3, with 12 bases in between. This CDR3 comprises 13 residues. This CDR3 is CASNPGPHYGYTF. CDR3 DNA sequence: TGTGCCAGCAATCCAGGGCCGCACTATGGCTACACCTTC.

The chain uses TRBV13 and TRBJ1-1, with D perhaps matching TRBD1 (6 bases). Looked up from germline, CDR1 is PRHDT and CDR2 is FYEKMQ (reference sequence). CDR3 length: 15 residues. V lost 4 bases and J 4 bases, leaving 16 bases between the germline ends. This CDR3 is CASSSEWTAGTEAFF. The CDR3 DNA sequence: TGTGCCAGCAGCTCAGAATGGACAGCCGGCACTGAAGCTTTCTTT.

This clone was seen just once. The chain is built from TRBV7-2 and TRBJ2-3; a weak D match, TRBD1 (6 bases). CDR1 and CDR2 (germline): SGHTA, FQGNSA. V was clipped by 5 bases and J by 4 bases, with 16 bases between them. This CDR3 comprises 15 residues. The CDR3 here is CASSQRRGRADTQYF. The CDR3 region has the DNA TGTGCCAGCAGCCAACGCAGGGGTAGGGCAGATACGCAGTATTTT. Drawing the rest from reference TRBV7-2 and TRBJ2-3, the complete variable domain is GAGVSQSPSNKVTEKGKDVELRCDPISGHTALYWYRQSLGQGLEFLIYFQGNSAPDKSGLPSDRFSAERTGGSVSTLTIQRTQQEDSAVYLCASSQRRGRADTQYFGPGTRLTVL.

The chain joins TRBV12-5 to TRBJ1-5, with TRBD1 matching 7 bases. The CDR3 is 16 residues long. With V trimmed by 6 bases and J by 4 bases, 12 bases remained unmatched. CDR1 and CDR2 (germline): LGHNT, FRNRAP. The CDR3 sequence: CASGRPTGSGNQPQHF. DNA for the CDR3: TGTGCTAGTGGGAGACCGACAGGGTCAGGGAATCAGCCCCAGCATTTT.

The rearrangement links TRBV7-2 to TRBJ2-7; D might be TRBD1 (6 bases). Germline CDR1 reads SGHTA; CDR2 reads FQGNSA. The V end lost 5 bases, the J end lost 4 bases, and 9 bases lay between the germline ends. This CDR3 is built from 12 residues. As DNA, the CDR3 is TGTGCCAGCAGCGGGACAAAGTACGAGCAGTACTTC. Protein sequence: CASSGTKYEQYF. Based on the CDR3 plus reference TRBV7-2 and TRBJ2-7, the full variable domain is GAGVSQSPSNKVTEKGKDVELRCDPISGHTALYWYRQSLGQGLEFLIYFQGNSAPDKSGLPSDRFSAERTGGSVSTLTIQRTQQEDSAVYLCASSGTKYEQYFGPGTRLTVT.

This chain joins TRBV19 and TRBJ2-7; possible D gene TRBD2, 5 bases. CDR3 length: 14 residues. V lost 9 bases to trimming and J lost 6 bases, with 21 bases between them. Per the germline V gene, CDR1 is LNHDA and CDR2 is SQIVND (reference sequence). The CDR3 is CASRSLLEVGEQYF. The CDR3 DNA follows: TGTGCCAGCCGATCACTGCTGGAGGTGGGCGAGCAGTACTTC.

In this sample, this clone turned up once. V gene TRBV11-3 combines with J gene TRBJ1-6; D is possibly TRBD1 (6 bases). The V end lost 3 bases, the J end lost 10 bases, and 10 bases lay between the germline ends. The CDR3 has 13 amino acids. Germline CDR1 reads SGHNT; CDR2 reads YENEEA. The CDR3 region has the DNA TGTGCCAGCAGCTTGGGCAGGGGCTCACCCCTCCACTTT. It translates to CASSLGRGSPLHF.

The chain employs TRBV19 and TRBJ1-5; TRBD1 is a possible D gene (5 bases). V was clipped by 3 bases and J by 6 bases, with 15 bases between them. Germline loops: CDR1 LNHDA, CDR2 SQIVND (reference sequence). The CDR3 loop spans 15 amino acids. CDR3: CASSMNGGKGQPQHF. CDR3 nucleotide sequence: TGTGCCAGTAGTATGAACGGGGGAAAGGGTCAGCCCCAGCATTTT. Together with reference TRBV19 and TRBJ1-5, the CDR3 gives the full variable domain: DGGITQSPKYLFRKEGQNVTLSCEQNLNHDAMYWYRQDPGQGLRLIYYSQIVNDFQKGDIAEGYSVSREKKESFPLTVTSAQKNPTAFYLCASSMNGGKGQPQHFGDGTRLSIL.

In its sample, this clone was seen a few times. The V and J genes are TRBV29-1 and TRBJ2-2; D unresolved. From germline, CDR1 is SQVTM and CDR2 ANQGSEA. CDR3 length: 11 residues. V was pared by 3 bases and J by 6 bases, with 5 bases between. In nucleotides, the CDR3 is TGCAGCGTTGACAGTTCCGGGGAGCTGTTTTTT. Its translation: CSVDSSGELFF.

V gene TRBV9 combines with J gene TRBJ2-2; D is uncertain. CDR1 SGDLS and CDR2 YYNGEE come from the germline V gene. Trimming shortened V by 4 bases and J by 4 bases, and 5 bases separated the two germline ends. CDR3 length equals 12 residues. CDR3 sequence (DNA): TGTGCCAGCAGCTCCGTCACCGGGGAGCTGTTTTTT. Translated: CASSSVTGELFF.

The rearrangement joins TRBV7-6 to TRBJ2-2, with 8 bases that match TRBD2. This CDR3 comprises 15 residues. The germline CDR1 and CDR2 sequences are SGHVS and FNYEAQ. V lost 5 bases to trimming and J lost 7 bases; unmatched junction nucleotides: 9. The CDR3 loop is CASSRGLAGNGELFF. The CDR3 DNA sequence: TGTGCCAGCAGCCGCGGACTAGCCGGCAACGGGGAGCTGTTTTTT.

This rearrangement joins TRBV7-8 to TRBJ1-3; 7 bases map to TRBD1. Trimming removed 1 base from V and 4 bases from J; junction bases left unmatched: 1. Germline CDR1 SGHVS, CDR2 FQNEAQ. The CDR3 spans 14 residues. Written as DNA, the CDR3 is TGTGCCAGCAGCTTAGGGGGACAGGGAAACACCATATATTTT. It is translated as CASSLGGQGNTIYF.